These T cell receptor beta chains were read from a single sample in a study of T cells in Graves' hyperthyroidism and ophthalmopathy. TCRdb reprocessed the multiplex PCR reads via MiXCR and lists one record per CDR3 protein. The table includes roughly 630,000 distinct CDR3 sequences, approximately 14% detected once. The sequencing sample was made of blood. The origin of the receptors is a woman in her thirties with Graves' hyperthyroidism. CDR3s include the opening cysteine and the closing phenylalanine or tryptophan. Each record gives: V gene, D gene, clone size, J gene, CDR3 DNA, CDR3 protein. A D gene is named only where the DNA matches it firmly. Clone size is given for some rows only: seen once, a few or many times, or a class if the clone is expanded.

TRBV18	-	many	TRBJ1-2	TGTGCCAGCTCACCGGGCAGAGACTACTATGGCTACACCTTC	CASSPGRDYYGYTF
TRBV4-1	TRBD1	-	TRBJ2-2	TGCGCCAGCAGCCAAACAGGGGACACCGGGGAGCTGTTTTTT	CASSQTGDTGELFF
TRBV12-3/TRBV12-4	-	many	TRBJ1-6	TGTGCCAGCAGTTTGGGGAGTGAGCCCGGGAGGGATTCACCCCTCCACTTT	CASSLGSEPGRDSPLHF
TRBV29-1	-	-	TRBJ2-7	TGCAGCGTTCGGGGGACCCTAACTTCTGGCGAGCAGTACTTC	CSVRGTLTSGEQYF
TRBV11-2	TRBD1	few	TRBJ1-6	TGTGCCAGCAGCTTAGCAAGGACAGGGGTTAGTAATTCACCCCTCCACTTT	CASSLARTGVSNSPLHF
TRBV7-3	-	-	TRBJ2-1	TGTGCCAGCAGCTTGATGCCGGGGCTAGGGAATGAGCAGTTCTTC	CASSLMPGLGNEQFF
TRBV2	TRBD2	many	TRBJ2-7	TGTGCCAGCAGCGAAGGCTCCCTAGCGGGAAGCTCCTACGAGCAGTACTTC	CASSEGSLAGSSYEQYF
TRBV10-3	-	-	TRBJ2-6	TGTGCCATCCGCCCGGGAGCTGGGGCCAACGTCCTGACTTTC	CAIRPGAGANVLTF
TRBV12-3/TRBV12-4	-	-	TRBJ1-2	TGTGCCAGCAGCTTGGGGACCCGAGCACCCTATGGCTACACCTTC	CASSLGTRAPYGYTF
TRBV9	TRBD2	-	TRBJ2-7	TGTGCCAGCAGCGTGGGGACTAGCGGGAGACTGTACGAGCAGTACTTC	CASSVGTSGRLYEQYF
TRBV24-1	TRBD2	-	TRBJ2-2	TGTGCCACCAGTGAACCTAGCGGGAGTTACACCGGGGAGCTGTTTTTT	CATSEPSGSYTGELFF
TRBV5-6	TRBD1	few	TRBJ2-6	TGTGCCAGCAGCTTGGGGTCAGGGGGCGCTGGGGCCAACGTCCTGACTTTC	CASSLGSGGAGANVLTF
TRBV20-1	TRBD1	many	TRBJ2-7	TGCAGTGCTAGGCGGACAGGGGGTTACGAGCAGTACTTC	CSARRTGGYEQYF
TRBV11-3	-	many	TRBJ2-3	TGTGCCAGCAGCTTAGATGGCGTCGAGGGAAATACGCAGTATTTT	CASSLDGVEGNTQYF
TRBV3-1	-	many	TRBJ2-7	TGTGCCAGCAGCCAAGGAGGGGGAACCCTCGAGCAGTACTTC	CASSQGGGTLEQYF
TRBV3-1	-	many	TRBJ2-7	TGTGCCAGCTCAACCGGGACGGATATCTACGAGCAGTACTTC	CASSTGTDIYEQYF
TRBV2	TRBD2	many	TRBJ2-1	TGTGCCAGCAGCCCCGTGATAGCGGGAGGCACAACTTTCTACAATGAGCAGTTCTTC	CASSPVIAGGTTFYNEQFF
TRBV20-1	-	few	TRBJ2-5	TGCAGTGCTAGAGCTAGGGGGCAAGAGACCCAGTACTTC	CSARARGQETQYF
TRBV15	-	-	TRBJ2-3	TGTGCCACCAGGTCAGCAGATACGCAGTATTTT	CATRSADTQYF
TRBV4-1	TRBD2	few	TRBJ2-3	TGCGCCAGCAGCCGAAAAGCGGTAATAGCGGGGCAAGTCACAGATACGCAGTATTTT	CASSRKAVIAGQVTDTQYF